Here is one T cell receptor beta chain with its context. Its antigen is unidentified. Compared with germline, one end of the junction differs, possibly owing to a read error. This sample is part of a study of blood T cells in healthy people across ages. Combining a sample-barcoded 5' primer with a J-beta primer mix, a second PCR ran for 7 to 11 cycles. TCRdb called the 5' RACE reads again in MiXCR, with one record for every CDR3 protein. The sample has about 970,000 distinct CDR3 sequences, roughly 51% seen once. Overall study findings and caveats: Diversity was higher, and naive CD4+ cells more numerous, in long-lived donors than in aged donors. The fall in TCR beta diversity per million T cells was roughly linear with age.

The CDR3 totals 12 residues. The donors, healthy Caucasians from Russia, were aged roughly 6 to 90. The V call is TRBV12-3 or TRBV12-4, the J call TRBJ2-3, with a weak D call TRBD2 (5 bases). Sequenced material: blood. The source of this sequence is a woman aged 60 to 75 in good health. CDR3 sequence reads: CAGSSGSGTQYF. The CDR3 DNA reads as TGTGCCGGCAGTTCGGGGAGCGGTACGCAGTATTTT.